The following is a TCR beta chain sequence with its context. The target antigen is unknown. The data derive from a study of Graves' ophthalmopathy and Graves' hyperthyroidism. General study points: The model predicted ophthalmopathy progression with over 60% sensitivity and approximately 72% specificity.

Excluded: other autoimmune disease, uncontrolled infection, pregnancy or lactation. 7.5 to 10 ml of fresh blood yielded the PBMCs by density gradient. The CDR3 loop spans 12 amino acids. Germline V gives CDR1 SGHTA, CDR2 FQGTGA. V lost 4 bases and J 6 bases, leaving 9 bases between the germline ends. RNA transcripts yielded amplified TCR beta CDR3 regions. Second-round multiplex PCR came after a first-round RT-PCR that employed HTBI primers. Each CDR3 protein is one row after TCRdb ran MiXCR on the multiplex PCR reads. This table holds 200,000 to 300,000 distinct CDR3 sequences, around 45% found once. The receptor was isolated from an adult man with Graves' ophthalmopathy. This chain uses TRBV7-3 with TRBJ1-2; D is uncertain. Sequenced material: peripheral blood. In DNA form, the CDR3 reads TGTGCCAGCAGCTATGGTAGCGATGGCTACACCTTC. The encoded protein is CASSYGSDGYTF.